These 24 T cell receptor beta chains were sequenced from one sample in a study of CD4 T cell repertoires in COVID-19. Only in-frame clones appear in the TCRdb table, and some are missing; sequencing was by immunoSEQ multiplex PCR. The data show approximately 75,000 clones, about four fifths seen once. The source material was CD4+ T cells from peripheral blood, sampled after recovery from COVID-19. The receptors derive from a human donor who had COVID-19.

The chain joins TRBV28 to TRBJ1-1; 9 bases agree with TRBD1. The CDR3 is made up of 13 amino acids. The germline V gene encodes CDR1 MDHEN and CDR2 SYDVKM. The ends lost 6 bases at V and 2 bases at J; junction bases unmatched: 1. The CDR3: CASRGQGNTEAFF. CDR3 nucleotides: TGTGCCAGCAGGGGACAGGGTAACACTGAAGCTTTCTTT.

The CDR3 region has the DNA TGTGCCATCAGTGAGTGGGGACAGGGAGGAGTGGAGACCCAGTACTTC. It codes for CAISEWGQGGVETQYF. This chain connects TRBV10-3 to TRBJ2-5, with 9 nucleotides matching TRBD1. This CDR3 has 16 residues. The V gene's germline CDR1 is ENHRY and CDR2 SYGVKD. J was trimmed by 5 bases and V by 1 base; bases with no gene match: 8.

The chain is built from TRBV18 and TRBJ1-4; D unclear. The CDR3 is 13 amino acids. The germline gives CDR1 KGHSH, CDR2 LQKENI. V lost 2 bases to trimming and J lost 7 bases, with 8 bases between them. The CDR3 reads CASSPELVEKLFF. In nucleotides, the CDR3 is TGTGCCAGCTCACCAGAATTGGTTGAAAAACTGTTTTTT. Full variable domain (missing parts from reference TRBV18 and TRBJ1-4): NAGVMQNPRHLVRRRGQEARLRCSPMKGHSHVYWYRQLPEEGLKFMVYLQKENIIDESGMPKERFSAEFPKEGPSILRIQQVVRGDSAAYFCASSPELVEKLFFGSGTQLSVL.

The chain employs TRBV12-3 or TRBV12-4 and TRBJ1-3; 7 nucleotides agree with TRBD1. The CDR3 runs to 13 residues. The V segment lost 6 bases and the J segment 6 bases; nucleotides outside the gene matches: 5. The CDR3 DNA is TGTGCCAGCAGAAACAGGGGAGCAAACACCATATATTTT. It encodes CASRNRGANTIYF.

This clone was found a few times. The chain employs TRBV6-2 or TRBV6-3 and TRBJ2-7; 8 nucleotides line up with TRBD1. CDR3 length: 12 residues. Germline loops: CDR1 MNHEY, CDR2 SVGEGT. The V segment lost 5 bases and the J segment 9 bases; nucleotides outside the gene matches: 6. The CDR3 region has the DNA TGTGCCAGCAGTCCAGGGGGCCGCGTGCAGTACTTC. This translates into CASSPGGRVQYF.

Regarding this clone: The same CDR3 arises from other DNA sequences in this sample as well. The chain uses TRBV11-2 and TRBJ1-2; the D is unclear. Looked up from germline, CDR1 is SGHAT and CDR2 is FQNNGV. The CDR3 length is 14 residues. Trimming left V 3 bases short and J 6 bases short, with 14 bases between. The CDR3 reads CASSLGQGIDGYTF. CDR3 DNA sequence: TGTGCCAGCAGCTTGGGCCAAGGGATTGATGGCTACACCTTC.

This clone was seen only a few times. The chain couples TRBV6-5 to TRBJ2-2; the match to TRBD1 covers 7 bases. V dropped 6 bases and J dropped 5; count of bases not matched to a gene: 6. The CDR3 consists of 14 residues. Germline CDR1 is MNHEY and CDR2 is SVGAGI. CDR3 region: CASRTGSGTGELFF. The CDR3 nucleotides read TGTGCCAGCAGGACAGGGTCGGGGACCGGGGAGCTGTTTTTT.

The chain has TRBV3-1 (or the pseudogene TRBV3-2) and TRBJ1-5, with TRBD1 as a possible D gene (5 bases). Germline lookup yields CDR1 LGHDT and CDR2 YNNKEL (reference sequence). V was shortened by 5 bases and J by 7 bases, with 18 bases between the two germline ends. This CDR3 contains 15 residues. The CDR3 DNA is TGTGCCAGCAGCGCCGGGACCCTGGGCAGGCAGCCCCAGCATTTT. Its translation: CASSAGTLGRQPQHF.

CDR3 protein: CASSEMVTFGKLFF. DNA for the CDR3: TGTGCCAGCAGTGAAATGGTAACTTTTGGAAAACTGTTTTTT. J is TRBJ1-4 and V is TRBV6-1; D unresolved. The length of the CDR3 is 14 residues. Trimming shortened V by 2 bases and J by 10 bases, and 14 bases separated the two germline ends. In germline, CDR1 is MNHNS, CDR2 SASEGT.

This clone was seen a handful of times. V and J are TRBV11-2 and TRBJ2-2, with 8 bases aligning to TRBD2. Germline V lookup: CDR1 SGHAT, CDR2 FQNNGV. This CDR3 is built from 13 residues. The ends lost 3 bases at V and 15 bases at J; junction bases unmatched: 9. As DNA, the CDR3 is TGTGCCAGCAGCTTCCCAGCGGGAGTGAAGGTGTTTTTT. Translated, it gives CASSFPAGVKVFF.

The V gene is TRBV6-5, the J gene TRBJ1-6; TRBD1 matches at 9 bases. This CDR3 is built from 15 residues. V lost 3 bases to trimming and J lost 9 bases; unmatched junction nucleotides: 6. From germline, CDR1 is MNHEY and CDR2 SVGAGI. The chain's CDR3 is CASSYDRGYGSPLHF. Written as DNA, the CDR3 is TGTGCCAGCAGTTATGACAGGGGGTATGGTTCACCCCTCCACTTT.

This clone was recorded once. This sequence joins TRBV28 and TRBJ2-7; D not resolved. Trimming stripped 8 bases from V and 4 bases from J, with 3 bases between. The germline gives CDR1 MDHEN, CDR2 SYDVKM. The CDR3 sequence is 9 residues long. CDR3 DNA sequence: TGTGCCAGCGGATACGAGCAGTACTTC. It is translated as CASGYEQYF.

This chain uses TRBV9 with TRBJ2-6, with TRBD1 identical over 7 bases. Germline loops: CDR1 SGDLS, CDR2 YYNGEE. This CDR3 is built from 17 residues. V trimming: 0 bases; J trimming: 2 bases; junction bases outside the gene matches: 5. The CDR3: CASSVATRGPGANVLTF. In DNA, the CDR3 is TGTGCCAGCAGCGTAGCTACGAGGGGGCCTGGGGCCAACGTCCTGACTTTC.

The chain's CDR3 is CASSLGRGQGPYNEQFF. The CDR3 DNA follows: TGTGCCAGCAGCTTAGGCCGGGGACAGGGGCCCTACAATGAGCAGTTCTTC. The J gene is TRBJ2-1, the V gene TRBV11-2; TRBD1 matches at 10 bases. Germline V CDR1 and CDR2: SGHAT, FQNNGV. Germline trimming cut 1 base from V and 2 bases from J; bases unmatched to any gene: 5. CDR3 length: 17 amino acids.

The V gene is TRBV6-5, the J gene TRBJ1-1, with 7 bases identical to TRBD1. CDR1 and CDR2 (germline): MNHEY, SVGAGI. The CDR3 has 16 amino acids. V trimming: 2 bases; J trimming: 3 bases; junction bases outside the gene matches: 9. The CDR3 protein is CASSYGRGRSDTEAFF. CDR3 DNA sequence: TGTGCCAGCAGTTACGGAAGGGGGCGCTCGGACACTGAAGCTTTCTTT.

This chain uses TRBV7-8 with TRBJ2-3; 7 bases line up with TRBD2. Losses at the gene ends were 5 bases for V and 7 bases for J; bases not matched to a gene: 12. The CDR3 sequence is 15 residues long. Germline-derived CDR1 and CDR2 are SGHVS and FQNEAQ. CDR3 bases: TGTGCCAGCAGCGCGGAGGGACTACCGGAGAATACGCAGTATTTT. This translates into CASSAEGLPENTQYF. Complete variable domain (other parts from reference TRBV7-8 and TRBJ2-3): GAGVSQSPRYKVAKRGQDVALRCDPISGHVSLFWYQQALGQGPEFLTYFQNEAQLDKSGLPSDRFFAERPEGSVSTLKIQRTQQEDSAVYLCASSAEGLPENTQYFGPGTRLTVL.

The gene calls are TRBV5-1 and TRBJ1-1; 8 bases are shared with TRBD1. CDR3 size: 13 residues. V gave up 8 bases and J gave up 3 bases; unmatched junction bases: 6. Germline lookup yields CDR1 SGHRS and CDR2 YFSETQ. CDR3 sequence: CASSRGLDTEAFF. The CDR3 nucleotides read TGCGCCAGTAGCAGGGGGCTGGACACTGAAGCTTTCTTT.

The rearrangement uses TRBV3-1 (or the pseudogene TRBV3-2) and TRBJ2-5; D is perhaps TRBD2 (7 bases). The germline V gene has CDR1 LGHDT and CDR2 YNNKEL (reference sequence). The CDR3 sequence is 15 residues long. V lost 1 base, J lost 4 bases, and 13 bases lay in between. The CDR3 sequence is CASSQVGGGGETQYF. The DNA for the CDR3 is TGTGCCAGCAGCCAAGTCGGAGGGGGGGGAGAGACCCAGTACTTC.

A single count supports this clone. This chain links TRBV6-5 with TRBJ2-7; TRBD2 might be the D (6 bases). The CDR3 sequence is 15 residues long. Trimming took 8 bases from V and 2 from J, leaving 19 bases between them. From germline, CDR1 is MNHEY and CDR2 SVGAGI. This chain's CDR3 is CASGSRARRAYEQYF. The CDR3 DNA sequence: TGTGCCAGCGGATCCAGGGCGAGGAGGGCCTACGAGCAGTACTTC.

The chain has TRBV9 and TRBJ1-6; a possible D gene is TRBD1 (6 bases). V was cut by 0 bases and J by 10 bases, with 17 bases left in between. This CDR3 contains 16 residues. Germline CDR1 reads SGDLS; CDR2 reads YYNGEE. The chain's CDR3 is CASSVGDGGSGSPLHF. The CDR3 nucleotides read TGTGCCAGCAGCGTAGGGGATGGGGGCTCAGGATCACCCCTCCACTTT. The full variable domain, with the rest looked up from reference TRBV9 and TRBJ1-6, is DSGVTQTPKHLITATGQRVTLRCSPRSGDLSVYWYQQSLDQGLQFLIQYYNGEERAKGNILERFSAQQFPDLHSELNLSSLELGDSALYFCASSVGDGGSGSPLHFGNGTRLTVT.

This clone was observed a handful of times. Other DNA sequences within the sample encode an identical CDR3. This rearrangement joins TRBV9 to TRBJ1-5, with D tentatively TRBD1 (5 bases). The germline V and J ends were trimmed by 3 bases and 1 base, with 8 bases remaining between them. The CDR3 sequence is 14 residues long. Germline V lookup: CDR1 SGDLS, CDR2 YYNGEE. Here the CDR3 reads CASSGQGSNQPQHF. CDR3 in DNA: TGTGCCAGCAGCGGCCAGGGAAGCAATCAGCCCCAGCATTTT.

This chain's CDR3 is CASTLRTGDQPQHF. The CDR3 bases are TGTGCCAGCACCTTAAGGACAGGTGATCAGCCCCAGCATTTT. The V gene is TRBV2, the J gene TRBJ1-5; 7 nucleotides line up with TRBD1. Germline V gene data show CDR1 as SNHLY and CDR2 as FYNNEI. This CDR3 has 14 amino acids. J gave up 5 bases and V 7 bases, and 8 bases lay outside the gene matches.

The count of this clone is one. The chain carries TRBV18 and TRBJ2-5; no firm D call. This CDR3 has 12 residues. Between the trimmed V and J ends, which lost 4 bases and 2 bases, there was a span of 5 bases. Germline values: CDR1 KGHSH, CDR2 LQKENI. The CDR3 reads CASSQVQETQYF. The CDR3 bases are TGTGCCAGCTCACAAGTTCAAGAGACCCAGTACTTC.

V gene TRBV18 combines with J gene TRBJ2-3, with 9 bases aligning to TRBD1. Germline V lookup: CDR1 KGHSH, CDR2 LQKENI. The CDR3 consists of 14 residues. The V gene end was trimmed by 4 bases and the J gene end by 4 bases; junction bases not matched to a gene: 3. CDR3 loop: CASSRDRVADTQYF. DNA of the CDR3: TGTGCCAGCTCACGGGACAGGGTTGCAGATACGCAGTATTTT.